The entry that follows covers one T cell receptor beta chain sequence. This record comes from a study of cytomegalovirus exposure and HLA in healthy donors. PCR used 60 Vbeta primers and 13 Jbeta primers. Libraries were prepared by immunoSEQ multiplex PCR; TCRdb keeps only in-frame clonotypes and omits some of them. The table has some 96,000 clones, 60% to 75% seen once; the top ten hold roughly 3%. Germline V gene sequence: CDR1 GTSNPN, CDR2 SVGIG (reference sequence). The CDR3 runs 14 residues. Between the trimmed V and J ends, which lost 3 bases and 1 base, there was a span of 12 bases. This clonotype was obtained from a man aged 55 to 69 in good health and CMV-seronegative. The chain carries TRBV30 and TRBJ2-5; D is unresolved. The sample consisted of PBMCs. CDR3 amino acids: CAWRGAGTQETQYF. CDR3 sequence (DNA): TGTGCCTGGAGAGGCGCAGGTACCCAAGAGACCCAGTACTTC.